The rows below give T cell receptor beta chains drawn from one sample of a study of blood T cells in healthy people across ages. From the 5' RACE reads, TCRdb called clonotypes with MiXCR, one entry per CDR3 protein. The sample carries around 1,100,000 distinct CDR3 sequences, approximately 38% recorded once. The sequencing sample was made of blood. The receptors originated from a young man in good health. The conserved cysteine and the conserved F or W are not part of the CDR3 here. Each record gives: J gene, V gene, CDR3 protein.

>TRBJ1-2|TRBV6-5
ASRAGTPGYT
>TRBJ2-7|TRBV7-2
ASSLFWSGSNEQY
>TRBJ2-1|TRBV3-1
ASSQGAWEQF
>TRBJ2-1|TRBV5-1
ASSLAGDPSYNEQF
>TRBJ1-4|TRBV4-3
ASSQGQSYNEKLF
>TRBJ1-6|TRBV4-1
ASSRQQGELSPLH
>TRBJ1-1|TRBV5-1
ASSLELGPNTEAF
>TRBJ2-3|TRBV6-2/TRBV6-3
ASSGVADTQY
>TRBJ2-5|TRBV4-3
ASSSRQGETQY
>TRBJ1-1|TRBV3-1
ASSQPLDMNTEAF
>TRBJ1-4|TRBV7-9
ASSHLRQGDNEKLF
>TRBJ1-2|TRBV7-2
ASREGGQGDYGYT
>TRBJ2-1|TRBV6-5
ASSYSRGPVEQF
>TRBJ2-3|TRBV20-1
SARLADRDTQY
>TRBJ2-2|TRBV28
ASRLGGSNTGELF
>TRBJ2-4|TRBV30
AYRTATRAKNIQY
>TRBJ2-3|TRBV25-1
ASRKGQGSTDTQY
>TRBJ1-1|TRBV12-3/TRBV12-4
ASSPRSDRWTEAF
>TRBJ2-3|TRBV18
ASKPGVQDTQY
>NA|TRBV6-6
ASSTLTSGEYNEQY
>TRBJ2-3|TRBV27
TSSSLSGGIDTQY
>TRBJ2-1|TRBV9
ASSAWRADLFNEQF
>TRBJ2-1|TRBV6-5
ASSRETYNEQF
>TRBJ2-3|TRBV7-9
ASSSTRGGPLTDTQY